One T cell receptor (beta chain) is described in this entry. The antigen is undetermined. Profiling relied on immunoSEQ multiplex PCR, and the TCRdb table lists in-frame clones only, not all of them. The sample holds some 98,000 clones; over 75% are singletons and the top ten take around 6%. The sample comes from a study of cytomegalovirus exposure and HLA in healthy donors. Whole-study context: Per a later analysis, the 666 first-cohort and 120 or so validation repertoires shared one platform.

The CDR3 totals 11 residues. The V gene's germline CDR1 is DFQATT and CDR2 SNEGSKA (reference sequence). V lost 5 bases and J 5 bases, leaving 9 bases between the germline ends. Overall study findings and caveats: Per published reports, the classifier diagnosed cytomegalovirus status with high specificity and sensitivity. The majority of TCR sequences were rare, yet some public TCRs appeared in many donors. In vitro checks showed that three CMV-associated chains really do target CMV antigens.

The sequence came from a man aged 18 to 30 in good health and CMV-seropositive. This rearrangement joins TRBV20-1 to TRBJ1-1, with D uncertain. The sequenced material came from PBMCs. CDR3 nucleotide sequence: TGCAGTGCTCACGGAGGGACTGAAGCTTTCTTT. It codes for CSAHGGTEAFF.